Presented here are 8 T cell receptor beta chains from one specimen sequenced in a study of shared T cell receptors in the human thymus. TCRdb's table, derived via immunoSEQ multiplex PCR, lists solely in-frame clones and lacks some. The profile shows 500,000 to 550,000 clones, 78% of them singletons. Another study also made use of these data, one on human thymus T cells.

Sequencing was done on a sample of thymocytes. The source is a boy under two years old with a congenital heart defect.

The V gene is TRBV27, the J gene TRBJ1-2; 9 positions agree with TRBD1. The CDR3 runs 12 residues. V shed 5 bases and J 8 bases; nucleotides not matched to a gene: 3. Germline CDR1 and CDR2: MNHEY and SMNVEV (reference sequence). As DNA, the CDR3 is TGTGCCAGCAGTGAAACAGGGGGCGGCTACACCTTC. Translated: CASSETGGGYTF.

V and J are TRBV19 and TRBJ1-2; no reliable D call. The CDR3 has 10 amino acids. V dropped 5 bases and J dropped 8 bases, with 6 bases sitting between them. Germline V lookup: CDR1 LNHDA, CDR2 SQIVND (reference sequence). The CDR3 loop is CASSDEGYTF. The DNA for the CDR3 is TGTGCCAGTAGTGATGAGGGCTACACCTTC.

The chain is built from TRBV5-1 and TRBJ2-5; a weak D match, TRBD1 (6 bases). The germline V gene has CDR1 SGHRS and CDR2 YFSETQ. V lost 4 bases, J lost 2 bases, and 21 bases lay in between. This CDR3 contains 17 residues. The CDR3 region is CASSPSELGTRQETQYF. In DNA form, the CDR3 reads TGCGCCAGCAGCCCCTCCGAGCTCGGGACACGACAAGAGACCCAGTACTTC.

J is TRBJ2-3 and V is TRBV5-6, with a possible D match to TRBD2 (6 bases). Trimming cost V 2 bases and J 2 bases, with 21 bases left between them. Germline lookup yields CDR1 SGHDT and CDR2 YYEEEE. This CDR3 region has 18 residues. This CDR3 is CASSFRGRDGGITDTQYF. The CDR3 DNA reads TGTGCCAGCAGCTTCCGCGGTCGTGATGGGGGGATCACAGATACGCAGTATTTT.

This chain's CDR3 is CASSLGETGGGEQFF. The CDR3 bases are TGTGCCAGCAGCTTAGGAGAGACAGGGGGCGGTGAGCAGTTCTTC. The chain employs TRBV11-2 and TRBJ2-1; 10 bases are shared with TRBD1. This CDR3 region has 15 residues. Per germline, CDR1 SGHAT and CDR2 FQNNGV. The V segment lost 1 base and the J segment 9 bases; nucleotides outside the gene matches: 6.

The chain carries TRBV11-3 and TRBJ2-3, with D perhaps matching TRBD2 (5 bases). Germline CDR1 and CDR2: SGHNT and YENEEA. V dropped 5 bases and J dropped 4 bases, with 10 bases sitting between them. The CDR3 totals 13 residues. In DNA form, the CDR3 reads TGTGCCAGCAGCCCTGCGGGCGCAGATACGCAGTATTTT. The encoded protein is CASSPAGADTQYF. Variable domain in full (rest from reference TRBV11-3 and TRBJ2-3): EAGVVQSPRYKIIEKKQPVAFWCNPISGHNTLYWYLQNLGQGPELLIRYENEEAVDDSQLPKDRFSAERLKGVDSTLKIQPAELGDSAVYLCASSPAGADTQYFGPGTRLTVL.

This chain joins TRBV6-6 and TRBJ2-5; 8 bases align to TRBD1. J was trimmed by 2 bases and V by 1 base; bases with no gene match: 6. CDR3 size: 16 residues. The germline V gene encodes CDR1 MNHNY and CDR2 SVGAGI (reference sequence). Here the CDR3 reads CASSYWQGAGQETQYF. In DNA form, the CDR3 reads TGTGCCAGCAGTTACTGGCAGGGGGCAGGTCAAGAGACCCAGTACTTC.

The V call is TRBV11-3, the J call TRBJ1-2, with a weak D call TRBD1 (6 bases). The germline CDR1 and CDR2 sequences are SGHNT and YENEEA. The V end lost 2 bases, the J end lost 8 bases, and 12 bases lay between the germline ends. The CDR3 runs to 13 residues. This CDR3 is CASSLTGRGGYTF. CDR3 in DNA: TGTGCCAGCAGCTTAACAGGGAGGGGCGGCTACACCTTC.